These 13 T cell receptor beta chains were sequenced from one sample in a study of T-cell reconstitution after alpha-beta-depleted transplantation in children. TCRbeta library construction was performed incorporating unique molecular identifiers. MiXCR, run by TCRdb on the PCR reads, gives a single entry per CDR3 protein. The table has fewer than 350,000 distinct CDR3 sequences, about 9.9% seen once. The material was peripheral blood, obtained 180 days after TCRalphabeta/CD19-depleted stem cell transplant. The source is a male patient aged 2-10 years who had a stem cell transplant for chronic granulomatous disease, so the T cells may come from the graft donor.

At least ten counts were recorded for this clonotype. V usage is TRBV19 and J usage is TRBJ2-5; D is unclear. Trimming left V 4 bases short and J 5 bases short, with 11 bases between. This CDR3 has 13 amino acids. Germline CDR1 and CDR2: LNHDA and SQIVND (reference sequence). CDR3 residues: CASSRVEVETQYF. CDR3 sequence (DNA): TGTGCCAGTAGTAGGGTGGAAGTGGAGACCCAGTACTTC.

This clonotype has ten or more counts. The chain links TRBV6-2 or TRBV6-3 to TRBJ1-5; no reliable D call. The V gene's germline CDR1 is MNHEY and CDR2 SVGEGT. The CDR3 has 14 amino acids. V was shortened by 1 base and J by 0 bases, with 4 bases between the two germline ends. CDR3 coding DNA: TGTGCCAGCAGTTACTGGGATAGCAATCAGCCCCAGCATTTT. This codes for CASSYWDSNQPQHF.

This clonotype appeared many times. The chain carries TRBV12-3 or TRBV12-4 and TRBJ2-5; D is undetermined. The CDR3 spans 13 residues. Trimming left V 7 bases short and J 5 bases short, with 14 bases between. CDR3: CASKAPHWETQYF. DNA for the CDR3: TGTGCCAGCAAAGCACCCCACTGGGAGACCCAGTACTTC.

This clonotype was seen ten or more times. The chain combines TRBV7-2 with TRBJ2-5; either TRBD1 or TRBD2 may fit D (5 bases each). In germline, CDR1 is SGHTA, CDR2 FQGNSA. The CDR3 has 13 amino acids. V lost 5 bases to trimming and J lost 7 bases, with 14 bases between them. The CDR3 loop reads CASSPGAGRTQYF. In DNA form, the CDR3 reads TGTGCCAGCAGCCCCGGGGCAGGCCGGACCCAGTACTTC.

This clonotype was observed a few times. The J gene is TRBJ2-3, the V gene TRBV14; TRBD1 might be the D (6 bases). The CDR3 loop spans 15 amino acids. With 2 bases removed from V and 3 bases from J, the gap between germline ends came to 12 bases. Looked up from germline, CDR1 is SGHDN and CDR2 is FVKESK. DNA for the CDR3: TGTGCCAGCAGCCAACAACCCAGGGGTACAGATACGCAGTATTTT. Translated, it gives CASSQQPRGTDTQYF.

The sample holds many counts of this clonotype. The chain combines TRBV12-3 or TRBV12-4 with TRBJ2-3, with D possibly being TRBD1 or TRBD2 (6 bases each). The CDR3 spans 15 residues. V dropped 4 bases and J dropped 6 bases, with 17 bases sitting between them. CDR3 loop: CASSYGGGGADTQYF. For the CDR3, the DNA is TGTGCCAGCAGTTACGGGGGCGGTGGGGCGGATACGCAGTATTTT.

This clonotype showed up many times. This chain joins TRBV15 and TRBJ2-1; weak D call: TRBD2 (6 bases). Germline V CDR1 and CDR2: LNHNV, YYDKDF (reference sequence). The CDR3 is made up of 15 amino acids. Between the trimmed V and J ends, which lost 3 bases and 0 bases, there was a span of 9 bases. This CDR3 reads CATSSRGSSYNEQFF. CDR3 nucleotide sequence: TGTGCCACCAGCAGTCGGGGGAGCTCCTACAATGAGCAGTTCTTC.

This clonotype was seen many times. The chain links TRBV20-1 to TRBJ2-4; 9 nucleotides match TRBD1. CDR1 DFQATT and CDR2 SNEGSKA come from the germline V gene (reference sequence). Trimming cost V 5 bases and J 0 bases; bases outside gene matches: 5. The CDR3 runs 15 residues. CDR3 residues: CSARDRELAKNIQYF. The CDR3 nucleotides read TGCAGTGCTCGGGACAGGGAACTAGCCAAAAACATTCAGTACTTC.

The gene calls are TRBV23-1 and TRBJ2-5; D not resolved. TRBV23-1 falls under the ORF class, with uncertain function. V lost 3 bases to trimming and J lost 3 bases, with 26 bases between them. The CDR3 runs 19 residues. CDR3 in amino acids: CASSHFGPYGAPRKETQYF. The CDR3 bases are TGCGCCAGCAGTCACTTTGGACCCTACGGCGCCCCGCGAAAAGAGACCCAGTACTTC.

V gene TRBV12-3 or TRBV12-4 combines with J gene TRBJ2-1, with 9 bases fitting TRBD2. V was pared by 5 bases and J by 9 bases, with 20 bases of the junction left unmatched. CDR3 length: 18 amino acids. This CDR3 reads CASSPPSLGGGAGVEQFF. In nucleotides, the CDR3 is TGTGCCAGCAGTCCCCCGAGCCTCGGCGGGGGGGCAGGGGTTGAGCAGTTCTTC.

In its sample, this clonotype was seen many times. The chain links TRBV3-1 to TRBJ1-5; no firm D call. V lost 1 base, J lost 5 bases, and 12 bases lay in between. This CDR3 is built from 15 residues. Germline V gene data show CDR1 as LGHDT and CDR2 as YNNKEL (reference sequence). CDR3 nucleotide sequence: TGTGCCAGCAGCCAAGTACGTCCAGTAGATCAGCCCCAGCATTTT. It yields the protein CASSQVRPVDQPQHF. The full variable domain, with the rest looked up from reference TRBV3-1 and TRBJ1-5, is DTAVSQTPKYLVTQMGNDKSIKCEQNLGHDTMYWYKQDSKKFLKIMFSYNNKELIINETVPNRFSPKSPDKAHLNLHINSLELGDSAVYFCASSQVRPVDQPQHFGDGTRLSIL.

This clonotype occurred many times. The chain combines TRBV10-3 with TRBJ2-1; 12 bases align to TRBD2. The CDR3 consists of 16 residues. The ends lost 3 bases at V and 9 bases at J; junction bases unmatched: 9. Germline lookup yields CDR1 ENHRY and CDR2 SYGVKD. CDR3: CAISDRTSGTVGEQFF. The CDR3 DNA reads TGTGCCATCAGTGATAGGACTAGCGGGACGGTCGGTGAGCAGTTCTTC.

This clonotype was seen many times. The chain is built from TRBV28 and TRBJ2-7; D is ambiguous. Germline CDR1 reads MDHEN; CDR2 reads SYDVKM. Between the trimmed V and J ends, which lost 3 bases and 4 bases, there was a span of 7 bases. This CDR3 has 12 residues. The CDR3: CASSFPWYEQYF. The CDR3 DNA follows: TGTGCCAGCAGTTTCCCCTGGTACGAGCAGTACTTC.